Below, one T cell receptor (beta chain) is given with its context. Clones were read by immunoSEQ multiplex PCR, and TCRdb kept only the in-frame ones, dropping some. The profile shows over 10,000 clones, 75% to 90% of them singletons. This specimen comes from a study of OX40 agonist ivuxolimab in advanced cancers. The sequencing used CD4+ or CD8+ T cells sorted from blood, collected in a trial of the OX40 agonist ivuxolimab. The TCR originated in an adult with an advanced solid tumor such as melanoma, head and neck, liver or kidney cancer.

The CDR3 DNA follows: TGTGCCAGTAGTATATCAACGGATAGTAGCGGGAGAGGGCCCTACAATGAGCAGTTCTTC. Its protein product is CASSISTDSSGRGPYNEQFF. V is TRBV19 and J is TRBJ2-1, with 9 positions matching TRBD2. CDR3 size: 20 residues. The trim removed 2 bases at V and 2 bases at J, leaving 16 bases unmatched. Germline lookup yields CDR1 LNHDA and CDR2 SQIVND (reference sequence). The full variable domain, completed using reference TRBV19 and TRBJ2-1, is DGGITQSPKYLFRKEGQNVTLSCEQNLNHDAMYWYRQDPGQGLRLIYYSQIVNDFQKGDIAEGYSVSREKKESFPLTVTSAQKNPTAFYLCASSISTDSSGRGPYNEQFFGPGTRLTVL.